This T cell receptor beta chain comes out of a study of T cell responses to AZD1222 COVID-19 vaccine. Study-wide context: Samples with a second dose at about 4 or about 12 weeks were pooled together.

The repertoire was sequenced with immunoSEQ multiplex PCR; TCRdb's copy has only in-frame clones and lacks some. The repertoire has roughly 100,000 clones, 90% of them found once; the top ten carry roughly 5.1%. The ends were cut back, 0 bases at V and 5 bases at J, with 5 bases in the middle. The CDR3 is 13 amino acids. Germline V gene data show CDR1 as ENHRY and CDR2 as SYGVKD. The source material was peripheral blood, sampled on day 0 of AZD1222 vaccination. The TCR originated in an adult in good health. This sequence joins TRBV10-3 and TRBJ1-5; D is possibly TRBD1 (5 bases). The CDR3 loop is CAISESRDQPQHF. CDR3 bases: TGTGCCATCAGTGAGTCCAGGGATCAGCCCCAGCATTTT.